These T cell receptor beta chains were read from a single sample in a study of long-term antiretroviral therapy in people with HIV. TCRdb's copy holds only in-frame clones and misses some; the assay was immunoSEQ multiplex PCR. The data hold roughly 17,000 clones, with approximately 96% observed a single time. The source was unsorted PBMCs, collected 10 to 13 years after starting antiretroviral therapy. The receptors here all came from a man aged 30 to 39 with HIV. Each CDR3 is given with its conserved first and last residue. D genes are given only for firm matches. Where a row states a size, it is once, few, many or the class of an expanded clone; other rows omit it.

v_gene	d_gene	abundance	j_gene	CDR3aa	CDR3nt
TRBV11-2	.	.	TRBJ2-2	CASSTWTGTGELFF	TGTGCCAGCAGCACCTGGACTGGCACCGGGGAGCTGTTTTTT
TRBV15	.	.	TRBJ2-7	CATSRDHAGTYEQYF	TGTGCCACCAGCAGAGATCATGCGGGCACCTACGAGCAGTACTTC
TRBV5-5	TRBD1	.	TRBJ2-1	CASSLNRGWVEQFF	TGTGCCAGCAGCTTGAACAGGGGCTGGGTTGAGCAGTTCTTC
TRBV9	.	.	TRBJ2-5	CASSVEGYNPQETQYF	TGTGCCAGCAGCGTAGAGGGATATAACCCCCAAGAGACCCAGTACTTC
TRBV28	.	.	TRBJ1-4	CAGGARNEKLFF	TGTGCCGGAGGGGCACGGAATGAAAAACTGTTTTTT
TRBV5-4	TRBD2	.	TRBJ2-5	CASSLWGRGGSQETQYF	TGTGCCAGCAGCTTGTGGGGCCGCGGGGGGAGCCAAGAGACCCAGTACTTC
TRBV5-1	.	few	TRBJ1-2	CASSLWGSGYGYTF	TGCGCCAGCAGCTTGTGGGGATCGGGCTATGGCTACACCTTC
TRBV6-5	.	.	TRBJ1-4	CASRKQRWDEKLFF	TGTGCCAGCAGAAAACAGCGGTGGGATGAAAAACTGTTTTTT
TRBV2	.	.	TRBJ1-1	CASGNSQGTEAFF	TGTGCCAGCGGGAACAGCCAGGGGACTGAAGCTTTCTTT
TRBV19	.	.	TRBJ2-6	CASSIGLGPSGANVLTF	TGTGCCAGTAGTATAGGTCTGGGACCGTCTGGGGCCAACGTCCTGACTTTC
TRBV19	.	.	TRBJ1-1	CATSTGYATEAFF	TGTGCCACCTCGACAGGATATGCCACTGAAGCTTTCTTT
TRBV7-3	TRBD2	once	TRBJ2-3	CASSLMAGGGTDTQYF	TGTGCCAGCAGCTTAATGGCGGGGGGGGGTACAGATACGCAGTATTTT
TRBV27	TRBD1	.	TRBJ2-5	CASSKGTASPAQETQYF	TGTGCCAGCAGTAAGGGGACAGCATCCCCCGCACAAGAGACCCAGTACTTC
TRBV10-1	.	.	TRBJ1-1	CASSESDGEAFF	TGCGCCAGCAGTGAAAGTGATGGTGAAGCTTTCTTT
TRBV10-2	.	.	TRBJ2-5	CASTGRETQYF	TGCGCCAGCACAGGGAGGGAGACCCAGTACTTC
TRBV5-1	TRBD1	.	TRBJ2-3	CASKTGASTDTQYF	TGCGCCAGTAAGACAGGGGCTAGCACAGATACGCAGTATTTT
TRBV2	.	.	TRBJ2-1	CASSDRGGHEQFF	TGTGCCAGCAGTGACAGGGGGGGCCATGAGCAGTTCTTC
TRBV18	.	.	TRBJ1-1	CASSEGLLDTEAFF	TGTGCCAGCTCAGAGGGTTTATTGGACACTGAAGCTTTCTTT
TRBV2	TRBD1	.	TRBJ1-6	CASVSPGTGYNSPLHF	TGTGCCAGCGTGTCCCCCGGGACAGGATATAATTCACCCCTCCACTTT
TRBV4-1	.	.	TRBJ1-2	CASSQEAHYGYTF	TGCGCCAGCAGCCAAGAGGCCCACTATGGCTACACCTTC
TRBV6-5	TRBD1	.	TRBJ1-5	CASSASGTGGQPQHF	TGTGCCAGCAGTGCGTCCGGGACAGGGGGTCAGCCCCAGCATTTT
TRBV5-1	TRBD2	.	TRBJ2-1	CASSGGGLTYNEQFF	TGCGCCAGCTCCGGGGGGGGCCTAACCTACAATGAGCAGTTCTTC
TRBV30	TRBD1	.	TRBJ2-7	CACAPGGGYEQYF	TGTGCCTGCGCCCCAGGGGGTGGCTACGAGCAGTACTTC
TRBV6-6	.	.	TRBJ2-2	CASSPGGASTGELFF	TGTGCCAGCAGCCCCGGGGGTGCGAGCACCGGGGAGCTGTTTTTT
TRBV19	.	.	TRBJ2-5	CASSMSLKETQYF	TGTGCCAGTAGTATGAGCCTAAAAGAGACCCAGTACTTC
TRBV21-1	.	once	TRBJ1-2	CASSKRVTGTFLPRAYGYTF	TGTGCCAGCAGCAAAAGGGTAACCGGGACTTTCCTCCCCAGGGCCTATGGCTACACCTTC
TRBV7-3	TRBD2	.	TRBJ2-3	CASSPTSGGWSDTQYF	TGTGCCAGCAGCCCTACTAGCGGGGGGTGGTCAGATACGCAGTATTTT
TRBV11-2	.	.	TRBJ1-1	CASSLVTGVTEAFF	TGTGCCAGCAGCTTAGTTACGGGGGTGACTGAAGCTTTCTTT